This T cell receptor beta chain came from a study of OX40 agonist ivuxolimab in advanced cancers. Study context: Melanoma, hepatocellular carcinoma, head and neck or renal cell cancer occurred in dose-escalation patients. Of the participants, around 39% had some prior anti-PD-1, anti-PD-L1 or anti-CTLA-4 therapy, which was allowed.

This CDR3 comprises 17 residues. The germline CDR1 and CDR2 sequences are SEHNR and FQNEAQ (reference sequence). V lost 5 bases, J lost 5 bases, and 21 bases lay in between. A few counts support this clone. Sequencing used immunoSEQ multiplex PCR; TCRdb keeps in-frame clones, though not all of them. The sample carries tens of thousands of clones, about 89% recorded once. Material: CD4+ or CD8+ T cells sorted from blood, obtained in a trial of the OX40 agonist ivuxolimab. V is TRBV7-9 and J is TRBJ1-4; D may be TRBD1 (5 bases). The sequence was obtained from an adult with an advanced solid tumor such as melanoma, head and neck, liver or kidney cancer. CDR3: CASSHPETGDPNEKLFF. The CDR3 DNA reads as TGTGCCAGCAGCCACCCTGAGACTGGGGACCCCAATGAAAAACTGTTTTTT. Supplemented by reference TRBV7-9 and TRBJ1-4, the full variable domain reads DTGVSQNPRHKITKRGQNVTFRCDPISEHNRLYWYRQTLGQGPEFLTYFQNEAQLEKSRLLSDRFSAERPKGSFSTLEIQRTEQGDSAMYLCASSHPETGDPNEKLFFGSGTQLSVL.